This T cell receptor beta chain was observed in a study of CD8 T cells in Susac syndrome (dated by TCRdb to between 2018 and 2021). A note on the overall study: Of the Susac syndrome patients who were sequenced, over five had clinically active disease and roughly 8 were in clinical remission. Whether CD8+ T cell activation and differentiation in Susac syndrome was antigen driven was tested using repertoire sequencing. At blood withdrawal, Susac syndrome patients were therapy-naive, treated with corticosteroids (with IVIg additionally given to some), or treated with IVIg alone. Results and caveats for the whole study, not just this receptor: The study acknowledged that relatively few individuals were included in the TCR sequencing and HLA analysis. In patients with Susac syndrome, the CD4+ T cell repertoire showed no detectable clonal expansion.

Peripheral blood CD8+ and CD4+ T cells from healthy donors, Susac syndrome patients and multiple sclerosis patients were profiled using high-throughput TCR beta sequencing. The Susac syndrome patients fulfilled recently defined diagnostic criteria for either definite or probable disease. Bulk CD8+ and CD4+ T cells were purified magnetically by negative isolation, whereas CD8+ TEMRA cells were enriched by FACS. Blood was drawn into EDTA tubes, processed within 24 hours, and PBMCs were isolated by density gradient centrifugation. PBMCs intended for TCR sequencing were cryopreserved in liquid nitrogen and thawed later in a water bath at 37 degrees C. The sorted or isolated CD4+, CD8+ and CD8+ TEMRA cells reached a purity of at least 90%. The germline V gene (reference sequence) supplies CDR1 DFQATT and CDR2 SNEGSKA. The germline ends are 7 bases apart after V is trimmed by 3 bases and J by 1 base. The CDR3 goes from the cysteine to the phenylalanine over 13 residues. Of all the DNA, just the CDR3 is kept, 39 bases in frame from base 1.

Of note for this clonotype: The clone's antigen remains unknown. No base quality information exists; no much larger clone differs at one position.

RNA was extracted using the RNeasy kit, and about 0.5 to 1 ug of the RNA was reverse transcribed with random hexamers. TCR beta CDR3 regions were amplified with the immunoSEQ multiplex PCR assay covering 54 Vbeta and 13 Jbeta segments. To correct PCR amplification bias, a synthetic template baseline was used for both primer optimization and computational correction. The published analysis was carried out like this. Reads were assigned to V, D and J genes according to IMGT and analyzed in immunoSEQ Analyzer, with only productive sequences retained. Clonality was computed as one minus Shannon entropy normalized by log2 of the number of productive unique sequences. Public and private clones were assessed among the 100 most prevalent clones of each patient and control. Susac-specific clones were defined as absent from healthy and MS cohorts, around 1,000 published viral clones and other ImmuneACCESS disease sequences. TCRdb reworked the public reads: Q25 trimming with fastp, MiXCR clone assembly, productive beta chains retained. Every distinct CDR3 protein forms one entry, paired with its most common genes and DNA. TCRdb's processing, not the study's, gives the V and J calls here. The sample profile shows around 130,000 distinct CDR3 sequences; over 90% of them were found once. In total, the top ten clones hold roughly 0.14% of the sample.

Recombination joined TRBV20-1 with TRBJ1-5; perhaps TRBD1 is the D gene, with 5 bases matching. The source of this sequence is a human donor with Susac syndrome. The sequenced sample was CD4+ T cells from PBMCs. The DNA sequence follows: TGCAGTGCTAGTAGGGGCAGCAATCAGCCCCAGCATTTT. It codes for CSASRGSNQPQHF.